These 21 T cell receptor beta chains were sequenced from one sample in a study of blood T cell repertoires in COVID-19. Repertoires were generated with immunoSEQ multiplex PCR, while TCRdb's copy carries only in-frame clones and drops some. The top ten hold 1% to 1.5% of the sample, which has hundreds of thousands of clones, approximately 86% seen once. The sample was peripheral blood. These receptors all come from a man aged 70-80 years with acute or convalescent COVID-19.

V gene TRBV28 combines with J gene TRBJ1-2; D gene unclear. The CDR3 is made up of 12 amino acids. V was clipped by 5 bases and J by 10 bases, with 14 bases between them. The germline V gene has CDR1 MDHEN and CDR2 SYDVKM. The CDR3 DNA sequence: TGTGCCAGCAGTGAAGGGAGGGCTCACTACACCTTC. This encodes CASSEGRAHYTF.

This clone was detected only a few times. The V gene is TRBV3-1 (or the pseudogene TRBV3-2), the J gene TRBJ2-1; D perhaps matches TRBD1 (5 bases). The V end lost 4 bases, the J end lost 6 bases, and 13 bases lay between the germline ends. The CDR3 contains 14 residues. Germline V gene lookup returns CDR1 LGHDT and CDR2 YNNKEL (reference sequence). The CDR3 coding sequence is TGTGCCAGCAGCCGCCTTGACAGAATCAATGAGCAGTTCTTC. This gives the protein CASSRLDRINEQFF.

The chain recombines TRBV5-6 with TRBJ2-1; 7 bases fit TRBD1. There are 15 residues in the CDR3. Unmatched junction bases numbered 5, after V lost 3 bases and J lost 2 bases. From germline, CDR1 is SGHDT and CDR2 YYEEEE. CDR3 sequence: CASSYRDSAYNEQFF. For the CDR3, the DNA is TGTGCCAGCAGCTACCGGGACAGTGCCTACAATGAGCAGTTCTTC.

This clone occurred a few times. The chain recombines TRBV4-2 with TRBJ2-7, with 11 nucleotides matching TRBD2. The CDR3 contains 15 residues. The germline CDR1 and CDR2 sequences are LGHNA and YNFKEQ. V was clipped by 3 bases and J by 1 base; unmatched bases: 2. The CDR3 DNA reads TGTGCCAGCAGCCAGGCTAGCGGGAGGTCCTACGAGCAGTACTTC. It is translated as CASSQASGRSYEQYF.

The J gene is TRBJ2-2, the V gene TRBV7-8, with 11 bases identical to TRBD1. V trimming: 4 bases; J trimming: 4 bases; junction bases outside the gene matches: 5. Germline V gene sequence: CDR1 SGHVS, CDR2 FQNEAQ. The CDR3 has 16 amino acids. The CDR3 region has the DNA TGTGCCAGCAGCTCCCGGACAGGGGGCGGCACCGGGGAGCTGTTTTTT. Translation gives CASSSRTGGGTGELFF.

This clone appeared a few times. The V call is TRBV27, the J call TRBJ2-1; the match to TRBD2 covers 15 bases. The germline V gene has CDR1 MNHEY and CDR2 SMNVEV (reference sequence). The CDR3 extends over 16 amino acids. J was trimmed by 10 bases and V by 4 bases; bases with no gene match: 8. The CDR3 loop reads CASSSGLAGGPREQFF. The CDR3 coding sequence is TGTGCCAGCAGTTCCGGACTAGCGGGGGGGCCGAGGGAGCAGTTCTTC.

Only one count was recorded for this clone. V and J are TRBV18 and TRBJ2-7, with D tentatively TRBD1 (6 bases). Trimming removed 3 bases from V and 3 bases from J, with 15 bases in between. Germline assignment: CDR1 KGHSH and CDR2 LQKENI. The CDR3 is 15 residues long. The CDR3 reads CASSPGDILLYEQYF. CDR3 nucleotide sequence: TGTGCCAGCTCACCCGGGGACATTCTACTCTACGAGCAGTACTTC. The full variable domain, rest sourced from reference TRBV18 and TRBJ2-7, is NAGVMQNPRHLVRRRGQEARLRCSPMKGHSHVYWYRQLPEEGLKFMVYLQKENIIDESGMPKERFSAEFPKEGPSILRIQQVVRGDSAAYFCASSPGDILLYEQYFGPGTRLTVT.

CDR3 loop: CASSIRRGNSPLHF. CDR3 coding DNA: TGTGCCAGTAGTATTAGACGGGGGAATTCACCCCTCCACTTT. The J gene is TRBJ1-6, the V gene TRBV19; TRBD1 is a possible D gene (5 bases). The V end lost 3 bases, the J end lost 7 bases, and 10 bases lay between the germline ends. The CDR3 is 14 amino acids. The germline V gene has CDR1 LNHDA and CDR2 SQIVND (reference sequence).

The chain links TRBV24-1 to TRBJ1-2, with 8 bases matching TRBD1. The CDR3 extends over 14 amino acids. J was trimmed by 6 bases and V by 2 bases; bases with no gene match: 4. CDR1 is KGHDR and CDR2 is SFDVKD in the germline V gene. The CDR3 sequence: CATSDWGQADGYTF. The CDR3 DNA sequence: TGTGCCACCAGTGATTGGGGACAGGCGGATGGCTACACCTTC.

This sequence joins TRBV11-2 and TRBJ2-3, with D possibly being TRBD1 (5 bases). V lost 5 bases and J lost 10, with 10 bases in between. Germline values: CDR1 SGHAT, CDR2 FQNNGV. This CDR3 spans 11 amino acids. The CDR3 protein is CASSQGWAQYF. Written as DNA, the CDR3 is TGTGCCAGCAGCCAGGGTTGGGCGCAGTATTTT.

The V and J genes are TRBV19 and TRBJ1-1; 11 bases align to TRBD1. The CDR3 totals 16 residues. V lost 3 bases and J lost 5; bases outside the gene matches: 8. The germline CDR1 and CDR2 sequences are LNHDA and SQIVND (reference sequence). CDR3 amino acids: CASSMPGQGVGTEAFF. The CDR3 DNA follows: TGTGCCAGTAGTATGCCGGGACAGGGGGTGGGGACTGAAGCTTTCTTT. Full variable domain (missing parts from reference TRBV19 and TRBJ1-1): DGGITQSPKYLFRKEGQNVTLSCEQNLNHDAMYWYRQDPGQGLRLIYYSQIVNDFQKGDIAEGYSVSREKKESFPLTVTSAQKNPTAFYLCASSMPGQGVGTEAFFGQGTRLTVV.

This clone was seen a handful of times. The V call is TRBV13, the J call TRBJ1-1; TRBD1 might be the D (6 bases). CDR1 is PRHDT and CDR2 is FYEKMQ in the germline V gene (reference sequence). V lost 5 bases, J lost 7 bases, and 14 bases lay in between. The CDR3 totals 13 residues. In DNA, the CDR3 is TGTGCCAGCAGCCCAAACAGGGATGGTGAAGCTTTCTTT. It yields the protein CASSPNRDGEAFF.

The chain joins TRBV24-1 to TRBJ2-6; 11 positions match TRBD1. The CDR3 has 15 residues. CDR1 is KGHDR, CDR2 SFDVKD, per germline. In nucleotides, the CDR3 is TGTGCTTCCGGACAGGGGGCATCTGGGGCCAACGTCCTGACTTTC. This sequence encodes CASGQGASGANVLTF.

This clone was seen only a few times. The chain links TRBV7-8 to TRBJ2-5; TRBD1 matches 11 bases. V shed 2 bases and J 0 bases; nucleotides not matched to a gene: 17. This CDR3 spans 21 amino acids. The germline V gene encodes CDR1 SGHVS and CDR2 FQNEAQ. CDR3 protein: CASSLFALRDRGIWYQETQYF. The CDR3 DNA sequence: TGTGCCAGCAGCTTATTTGCCCTCCGGGACAGGGGGATTTGGTACCAAGAGACCCAGTACTTC.

This chain joins TRBV5-1 and TRBJ2-7, with D maybe TRBD2 (5 bases). CDR1 is SGHRS, CDR2 YFSETQ, per germline. This CDR3 comprises 13 residues. V was shortened by 5 bases and J by 3 bases, with 12 bases between the two germline ends. The CDR3 is CASSRTSGYEQYF. The CDR3 region has the DNA TGCGCCAGCAGTCGTACTAGTGGCTACGAGCAGTACTTC.

The chain combines TRBV2 with TRBJ1-6, with 11 bases aligning to TRBD1. CDR1 SNHLY and CDR2 FYNNEI come from the germline V gene. CDR3 length equals 14 residues. V shed 7 bases, J shed 8 bases, and the junction held 4 bases outside the gene matches. The CDR3 reads CASKWGQGDSPLHF. CDR3 sequence (DNA): TGTGCCAGCAAGTGGGGACAGGGGGATTCACCCCTCCACTTT.

This chain joins TRBV19 and TRBJ2-4, with 7 bases that match TRBD2. The CDR3 runs to 20 residues. Germline loops: CDR1 LNHDA, CDR2 SQIVND (reference sequence). V shed 0 bases and J 3 bases; nucleotides not matched to a gene: 17. The DNA for the CDR3 is TGTGCCAGTAGTATAGAGGGGGACTGGAGCGGGGTGAGGTTCAAAAACATTCAGTACTTC. Its protein product is CASSIEGDWSGVRFKNIQYF.

This clone was counted a single time. The V gene is TRBV29-1, the J gene TRBJ1-3, with D maybe TRBD1 (5 bases). This CDR3 has 15 residues. Per germline, CDR1 SQVTM and CDR2 ANQGSEA. Trimming shortened V by 6 bases and J by 3 bases, and 18 bases separated the two germline ends. The CDR3 loop is CSVRDSRAGGNTIYF. DNA for the CDR3: TGCAGCGTCCGGGACTCCCGGGCGGGTGGAAACACCATATATTTT. Full variable domain (remainder filled in from reference TRBV29-1 and TRBJ1-3): SAVISQKPSRDICQRGTSLTIQCQVDSQVTMMFWYRQQPGQSLTLIATANQGSEATYESGFVIDKFPISRPNLTFSTLTVSNMSPEDSSIYLCSVRDSRAGGNTIYFGEGSWLTVV.

The J gene is TRBJ1-5, the V gene TRBV18; D ambiguous. The germline gives CDR1 KGHSH, CDR2 LQKENI. Trimming took off 2 bases at V and 4 bases at J, with 9 bases between the two ends. CDR3 length: 14 amino acids. CDR3 sequence: CASSPAMRNQPQHF. As DNA, the CDR3 is TGTGCCAGCTCACCAGCGATGAGAAATCAGCCCCAGCATTTT.

The V call is TRBV5-5, the J call TRBJ2-3; D remains unclear. The CDR3 spans 14 residues. V lost 4 bases and J 3 bases, leaving 12 bases between the germline ends. Germline V gene data show CDR1 as SGHKS and CDR2 as YYEKEE (reference sequence). This chain's CDR3 is CASSLAARTDTQYF. In DNA form, the CDR3 reads TGTGCCAGCAGCCTGGCGGCGCGGACAGATACGCAGTATTTT.

The chain couples TRBV7-8 to TRBJ2-3; 10 bases are a match to TRBD1. The CDR3 runs to 14 residues. The V segment lost 5 bases and the J segment 5 bases; nucleotides outside the gene matches: 4. Germline-derived CDR1 and CDR2 are SGHVS and FQNEAQ. As DNA, the CDR3 is TGTGCCAGCAGCCGGGACAGGGGAGGAGATACGCAGTATTTT. Its protein is CASSRDRGGDTQYF.